The 30 T cell receptor beta chains given below trace back to one sample, sequenced in a study of siplizumab effects on memory and regulatory T cells. The assay was immunoSEQ multiplex PCR, and TCRdb's table has in-frame clones only and misses some. The sample has around 86,000 clones, approximately 93% seen once. Sequences were obtained from non-Treg CD4+ T cells sorted from blood. These receptors were obtained from a human donor in good health.

The chain employs TRBV25-1 and TRBJ2-1; D remains unclear. Germline V lookup: CDR1 MGHDK, CDR2 SYGVNS. There are 13 residues in the CDR3. The germline V and J ends were trimmed by 5 bases and 4 bases, with 9 bases remaining between them. CDR3: CASSRAPYNEQFF. CDR3 nucleotide sequence: TGTGCCAGCAGTCGGGCCCCGTACAATGAGCAGTTCTTC.

This clone was counted a single time. CDR3 amino acids: CASSLLRQEKKLFF. CDR3 nucleotide sequence: TGTGCCAGCAGCCTTCTAAGGCAAGAGAAAAAACTGTTTTTT. The chain combines TRBV7-8 with TRBJ1-4; no clear D. Looked up from germline, CDR1 is SGHVS and CDR2 is FQNEAQ. The CDR3 is made up of 14 amino acids. V shed 5 bases and J shed 9 bases, with 16 bases lying between them.

V gene TRBV7-3 combines with J gene TRBJ1-1; weak D call: TRBD1 (5 bases). Trimming took 5 bases from V and 6 from J, leaving 16 bases between them. This CDR3 is 14 amino acids long. Germline V gene sequence: CDR1 SGHTA, CDR2 FQGTGA. CDR3 nucleotide sequence: TGTGCCAGCAGCCCCCTTGGGGGGACCGCTGAAGCTTTCTTT. Translation: CASSPLGGTAEAFF.

The chain uses TRBV5-8 and TRBJ2-1; TRBD2 matches at 14 bases. The CDR3 consists of 15 residues. Unmatched junction bases numbered 6, after V lost 4 bases and J lost 9 bases. Germline CDR1 and CDR2: SGHTS and YDEGEE. In DNA, the CDR3 is TGTGCCAGCAGCGGGGGACTAGCGGGAGTCCTTGAGCAGTTCTTC. Translation gives CASSGGLAGVLEQFF. The full variable domain, completed using reference TRBV5-8 and TRBJ2-1, is EAGVTQSPTHLIKTRGQQATLRCSPISGHTSVYWYQQALGLGLQFLLWYDEGEERNRGNFPPRFSGRQFPNYSSELNVNALELEDSALYLCASSGGLAGVLEQFFGPGTRLTVL.

This clone was detected only once. The chain uses TRBV15 and TRBJ1-2; 7 nucleotides line up with TRBD1. The germline V gene encodes CDR1 LNHNV and CDR2 YYDKDF (reference sequence). The CDR3 runs to 14 residues. V was pared by 0 bases and J by 4 bases, with 2 bases of the junction left unmatched. CDR3 bases: TGTGCCACCAGCAGAGAACGGGACAGCTATGGCTACACCTTC. It is translated as CATSRERDSYGYTF.

Only one count was recorded for this clone. This chain joins TRBV5-1 and TRBJ2-1; 7 bases are shared with TRBD2. The germline V gene has CDR1 SGHRS and CDR2 YFSETQ. The CDR3 consists of 19 residues. Trimming at V came to 4 bases and at J to 0 bases, leaving 16 bases not matched to a gene. CDR3 DNA: TGCGCCAGCAGCCTCGGACTAGAGCCTTTAACGAGCTCCTACAATGAGCAGTTCTTC. Amino acids: CASSLGLEPLTSSYNEQFF. The full variable domain, rest sourced from reference TRBV5-1 and TRBJ2-1, is KAGVTQTPRYLIKTRGQQVTLSCSPISGHRSVSWYQQTPGQGLQFLFEYFSETQRNKGNFPGRFSGRQFSNSRSEMNVSTLELGDSALYLCASSLGLEPLTSSYNEQFFGPGTRLTVL.

The rearrangement links TRBV5-1 to TRBJ2-7, with D perhaps matching TRBD2 (6 bases). Germline CDR1 reads SGHRS; CDR2 reads YFSETQ. The CDR3 loop spans 14 amino acids. Between the trimmed V and J ends, which lost 4 bases and 4 bases, there was a span of 15 bases. The CDR3 protein is CASSPGDFIYEQYF. The CDR3 nucleotides are TGCGCCAGCAGCCCCGGGGACTTTATTTACGAGCAGTACTTC.

V is TRBV5-1 and J is TRBJ1-6; 9 nucleotides match TRBD1. The V and J ends lost 4 bases and 13 bases, in that order; junction bases with no gene match: 9. This CDR3 contains 14 residues. The germline gives CDR1 SGHRS, CDR2 YFSETQ. The CDR3 nucleotides read TGCGCCAGCAGCCCCGGGACAGGGATTTTTCCCCTCCACTTT. It yields the protein CASSPGTGIFPLHF.

The chain couples TRBV28 to TRBJ1-3, with no clear D. The CDR3 is 12 amino acids. V gave up 3 bases and J gave up 9 bases, with 9 bases separating them. Germline CDR1 reads MDHEN; CDR2 reads SYDVKM. CDR3 nucleotide sequence: TGTGCCAGCAGTTTCCGGGGTGGCACCATATATTTT. Its translation: CASSFRGGTIYF.

The rearrangement uses TRBV19 and TRBJ2-7; either TRBD1 or TRBD2 may fit D (5 bases each). This CDR3 spans 13 amino acids. Trimming took off 1 base at V and 6 bases at J, with 10 bases between the two ends. Germline V CDR1 and CDR2: LNHDA, SQIVND (reference sequence). CDR3 in DNA: TGTGCCAGTAGTATAGCGTCAGGGAGCGAGCAGTACTTC. This codes for CASSIASGSEQYF.

This clone was picked up one time. The junction shows a germline mismatch at one end, possibly a read error. This rearrangement joins TRBV6-6 to TRBJ2-7; D might be TRBD2 (5 bases). This CDR3 comprises 13 residues. From germline, CDR1 is MNHNY and CDR2 SVGAGI (reference sequence). The CDR3 region is CATTGTVSHEQYF. Written as DNA, the CDR3 is TGTGCCACCACGGGAACAGTCTCCCACGAGCAGTACTTC.

The gene calls are TRBV18 and TRBJ2-5; D may be TRBD2 (5 bases). V shed 3 bases and J shed 5 bases, with 7 bases lying between them. This CDR3 comprises 12 residues. CDR1 is KGHSH and CDR2 is LQKENI in the germline V gene. The CDR3 reads CASSPTGETQYF. The DNA of the CDR3 is TGTGCCAGCTCACCTACGGGGGAGACCCAGTACTTC.

CDR3 nucleotides: TGTGCCAGCAGCCCGAGGAGGGCTAGCGGGAGGAGTTCCTACAATGAGCAGTTCTTC. Protein sequence: CASSPRRASGRSSYNEQFF. This sequence joins TRBV9 and TRBJ2-1; 11 bases fit TRBD2. With V trimmed by 4 bases and J by 1 base, 13 bases remained unmatched. This CDR3 is built from 19 residues. Germline values: CDR1 SGDLS, CDR2 YYNGEE.

CDR3 nucleotide sequence: TGTGCCAGCTCACGCGAGACAGGGGGCATCTACGAGCAGTACTTC. This codes for CASSRETGGIYEQYF. The chain carries TRBV18 and TRBJ2-7, with 10 bases matching TRBD1. This CDR3 comprises 15 residues. CDR1 is KGHSH and CDR2 is LQKENI in the germline V gene. J gave up 3 bases and V 4 bases, and 6 bases lay outside the gene matches.

The chain carries TRBV6-1 and TRBJ2-3; D uncertain. V was trimmed by 5 bases and J by 4 bases, leaving 10 bases between them. The CDR3 covers 13 residues. Germline assignment: CDR1 MNHNS and CDR2 SASEGT. The CDR3 protein is CASSRPRSDTQYF. Written as DNA, the CDR3 is TGTGCCAGCAGTAGGCCCCGATCAGATACGCAGTATTTT.

V and J are TRBV2 and TRBJ1-4; 7 positions agree with TRBD1. Germline V CDR1 and CDR2: SNHLY, FYNNEI. This CDR3 region has 15 residues. Trimming removed 4 bases from V and 4 bases from J; junction bases left unmatched: 6. The CDR3 DNA reads as TGTGCCAGCAGTGCACAGGGGTTCCTTAATGAAAAACTGTTTTTT. Its translation: CASSAQGFLNEKLFF.

The chain carries TRBV9 and TRBJ1-5; D is undetermined. V was cut by 0 bases and J by 4 bases, with 8 bases left in between. Germline values: CDR1 SGDLS, CDR2 YYNGEE. This CDR3 spans 14 amino acids. Here the CDR3 reads CASSVGIDNQPQHF. Here the CDR3 DNA reads TGTGCCAGCAGCGTAGGTATAGATAATCAGCCCCAGCATTTT.

This clone was seen just once. The gene calls are TRBV6-1 and TRBJ2-2; D may be TRBD2 (6 bases). Germline assignment: CDR1 MNHNS and CDR2 SASEGT. The V end lost 3 bases, the J end lost 4 bases, and 15 bases lay between the germline ends. This CDR3 has 16 amino acids. The DNA for the CDR3 is TGTGCCAGCAGTGAGGTCGGGGGAACGGCCACCGGGGAGCTGTTTTTT. Protein product: CASSEVGGTATGELFF.

The CDR3 nucleotides are TGCGCCAGCAGCTTTCTACAGGGGGCTCAAGAGCAGTACTTC. This encodes CASSFLQGAQEQYF. The gene calls are TRBV5-1 and TRBJ2-7, with 9 positions matching TRBD1. The CDR3 runs 14 residues. V dropped 2 bases and J dropped 7; count of bases not matched to a gene: 7. Germline CDR1 reads SGHRS; CDR2 reads YFSETQ. The full variable domain, with the rest looked up from reference TRBV5-1 and TRBJ2-7, is KAGVTQTPRYLIKTRGQQVTLSCSPISGHRSVSWYQQTPGQGLQFLFEYFSETQRNKGNFPGRFSGRQFSNSRSEMNVSTLELGDSALYLCASSFLQGAQEQYFGPGTRLTVT.

The rearrangement joins TRBV6-5 to TRBJ2-1; TRBD1 is a possible D gene (6 bases). Trimming removed 2 bases at V and 10 bases at J, with 15 bases between. This CDR3 has 14 amino acids. Germline CDR1 MNHEY, CDR2 SVGAGI. The CDR3 DNA reads as TGTGCCAGCAGTTACAGGAACAGGGTCGTCGAGCAGTTCTTC. It is translated as CASSYRNRVVEQFF.

The sample holds one count of this clone. The rearrangement uses TRBV6-1 and TRBJ2-2; 8 bases map to TRBD1. V lost 6 bases and J lost 0; bases outside the gene matches: 3. Looked up from germline, CDR1 is MNHNS and CDR2 is SASEGT. The CDR3 loop spans 15 amino acids. DNA for the CDR3: TGTGCCAGCAGGGGACAGGTATCGAACACCGGGGAGCTGTTTTTT. Protein: CASRGQVSNTGELFF.

The V and J genes are TRBV7-8 and TRBJ2-1, with TRBD2 identical over 12 bases. The V and J ends lost 0 bases and 7 bases, in that order; junction bases with no gene match: 1. The CDR3 spans 15 residues. CDR1 is SGHVS and CDR2 is FQNEAQ in the germline V gene. Written as DNA, the CDR3 is TGTGCCAGCAGCTTAGCGCTAGCGGGAGGGAATGAGCAGTTCTTC. Amino acids: CASSLALAGGNEQFF.

CDR3 bases: TGTGCCAGCAGCAAAGTCCAAGGGACGGTTCAGCCCCAGCATTTT. Its translation is CASSKVQGTVQPQHF. The rearrangement links TRBV21-1 to TRBJ1-5. TRBV21-1 is given as a pseudogene. This CDR3 has 15 amino acids.

V and J are TRBV27 and TRBJ2-5, with D perhaps given as TRBD1 or TRBD2 (5 bases each). V lost 5 bases, J lost 5 bases, and 15 bases lay in between. This CDR3 has 14 amino acids. Germline assignment: CDR1 MNHEY and CDR2 SMNVEV (reference sequence). The CDR3 coding sequence is TGTGCCAGCAGTCCCACGGGACGGGGCGAGACCCAGTACTTC. It is translated as CASSPTGRGETQYF.

This chain joins TRBV25-1 and TRBJ2-3; 9 bases map to TRBD2. The CDR3 runs 15 residues. Germline trimming cut 6 bases from V and 0 bases from J; bases unmatched to any gene: 4. CDR1 and CDR2 from the germline V gene are MGHDK and SYGVNS. CDR3: CASSLLAGSTDTQYF. DNA of the CDR3: TGTGCCAGCAGCCTACTAGCGGGTAGCACAGATACGCAGTATTTT.

Remarks on this clone: Germline is not matched at one junction end, which may reflect a read error. The J gene is TRBJ2-5, the V gene TRBV7-7; 10 bases agree with TRBD2. This CDR3 is built from 16 residues. From germline, CDR1 is SSHAT and CDR2 FNYEAQ (reference sequence). CDR3 amino acids: CASSLVVAGGGETQYF. The CDR3 DNA is TGTGCTAGCAGCTTAGTTGTAGCGGGAGGAGGTGAGACCCAGTACTTC.

The genes are TRBV7-9 and TRBJ2-2, with no clear D. Germline V CDR1 and CDR2: SEHNR, FQNEAQ (reference sequence). The germline V and J ends were trimmed by 6 bases and 3 bases, with 17 bases remaining between them. This CDR3 is built from 16 residues. This CDR3 reads CASRQSSQPHTGELFF. The CDR3 DNA sequence: TGTGCCAGCAGGCAGTCATCCCAGCCACACACCGGGGAGCTGTTTTTT.

The chain links TRBV27 to TRBJ2-3, with 7 positions matching TRBD2. Losses at the gene ends were 6 bases for V and 9 bases for J; bases not matched to a gene: 15. The CDR3 runs to 15 residues. CDR1 and CDR2 (germline): MNHEY, SMNVEV (reference sequence). The CDR3 loop is CASSWGGRPKGTQYF. CDR3 sequence (DNA): TGTGCCAGCAGCTGGGGGGGACGACCCAAGGGAACGCAGTATTTT.

The rearrangement joins TRBV14 to TRBJ2-3, with 9 bases aligning to TRBD1. Germline assignment: CDR1 SGHDN and CDR2 FVKESK. The CDR3 covers 17 residues. J gave up 3 bases and V 4 bases, and 11 bases lay outside the gene matches. CDR3 sequence reads: CASSRSRSGQGTDTQYF. DNA of the CDR3: TGTGCCAGCAGCCGGTCGAGATCGGGACAGGGAACAGATACGCAGTATTTT.

The CDR3: CASSPGASTEAFF. In nucleotides, the CDR3 is TGTGCCAGTAGCCCGGGGGCTAGCACTGAAGCTTTCTTT. The gene calls are TRBV19 and TRBJ1-1; possible D gene TRBD1, 6 bases. The CDR3 covers 13 residues. Germline values: CDR1 LNHDA, CDR2 SQIVND (reference sequence). The V end was cut by 6 bases, the J end by 4 bases, with 12 bases between. Based on the CDR3 plus reference TRBV19 and TRBJ1-1, the full variable domain is DGGITQSPKYLFRKEGQNVTLSCEQNLNHDAMYWYRQDPGQGLRLIYYSQIVNDFQKGDIAEGYSVSREKKESFPLTVTSAQKNPTAFYLCASSPGASTEAFFGQGTRLTVV.